This T cell receptor (beta chain) emerged from a study of T-cell memory formation after mild COVID-19. Study information: TCR clusters were mostly donor specific.

TCRdb reprocessed the 5' RACE reads via MiXCR and lists one record per CDR3 protein. The table records a few hundred thousand distinct CDR3 sequences, less than 9.5% of them present only once. Trimming removed 5 bases at V and 3 bases at J, with 8 bases between. The CDR3 has 13 amino acids. Germline V gives CDR1 MNHEY, CDR2 SVGAGI. This clonotype was counted ten times or more. This sequence originates from a man aged 18 to 29 who had mild COVID-19 (a few samples of this study predate the infection). Cell type and time point are not known. The gene calls are TRBV6-5 and TRBJ1-5, with D unclear. Sequencing was carried out using PBMCs or a T cell subset sorted from them (not recorded which). CDR3 in DNA: TGTGCCAGCAGTCCCCATCCCAATCAGCCCCAGCATTTT. Translation gives CASSPHPNQPQHF.